Listed below are T cell receptor beta chains from one sample, sequenced in a study of vaccination and CD4 T cells after COVID-19. These receptors' targets are unknown. TCRdb independently ran MiXCR on the PCR reads; one entry per CDR3 protein. Of 20,000 or so distinct CDR3 sequences in the sample, over 20% are singletons; the top ten hold 11%. Sequencing input: cultured CD4+ T cells from blood. The receptor source for this set is a human donor with COVID-19. The CDR3 runs from the conserved cysteine through the conserved F or W. D genes are given only for firm matches. Size values are once, few and many counts, or a class for expanded clones, and some rows have none.

CDR3 DNA: TGTGCCAGCAGTACCCGCCCGTGGGTCTCTGGAAACACCATATATTTT
CDR3 protein: CASSTRPWVSGNTIYF
V gene: TRBV6-1
clone size: few
J gene: TRBJ1-3
D gene: NA

CDR3 DNA: TGTGCCAGCAGCCAACAATCTGGAAACACCATATATTTT
CDR3 protein: CASSQQSGNTIYF
V gene: TRBV7-2
clone size: NA
J gene: TRBJ1-3
D gene: NA

CDR3 DNA: TGCGCCAGCAGCTTGGTGGCGAACCAAGAGACCCAGTACTTC
CDR3 protein: CASSLVANQETQYF
V gene: TRBV5-1
clone size: NA
J gene: TRBJ2-5
D gene: NA

CDR3 DNA: TGTGCCAGCAGATCTCGTGGGGAGAGCACAGATACGCAGTATTTT
CDR3 protein: CASRSRGESTDTQYF
V gene: TRBV28
clone size: NA
J gene: TRBJ2-3
D gene: NA

CDR3 DNA: TGTGCCAGTAGTATTTCCGGGACTACCTACGAGCAGTACTTC
CDR3 protein: CASSISGTTYEQYF
V gene: TRBV19
clone size: NA
J gene: TRBJ2-7
D gene: TRBD2

CDR3 DNA: TGTGCCAGCTTCGCTTCGGGGTACACTGAAGCTTTCTTT
CDR3 protein: CASFASGYTEAFF
V gene: TRBV25-1
clone size: NA
J gene: TRBJ1-1
D gene: NA

CDR3 DNA: TGTGCCACCAGGAGAACTAGGACGAACTCCTACAATGAGCAGTTCTTC
CDR3 protein: CATRRTRTNSYNEQFF
V gene: TRBV15
clone size: NA
J gene: TRBJ2-1
D gene: NA

CDR3 DNA: TGCAGTGCCGCCAGGGGAAATAGCAATCAGCCCCAGCATTTT
CDR3 protein: CSAARGNSNQPQHF
V gene: TRBV20-1
clone size: few
J gene: TRBJ1-5
D gene: NA

CDR3 DNA: TGCAGTGCCCCAAAACAGCTTAGGGAGACTGAAGCTTTCTTT
CDR3 protein: CSAPKQLRETEAFF
V gene: TRBV20-1
clone size: NA
J gene: TRBJ1-1
D gene: NA

CDR3 DNA: TGTGCCAGCAGTTCCACTAGACACACCGATTTCTATGGCTACACCTTC
CDR3 protein: CASSSTRHTDFYGYTF
V gene: TRBV6-2/TRBV6-3
clone size: few
J gene: TRBJ1-2
D gene: NA